Listed below are T cell receptor beta chains from one sample, sequenced in a study of identical twins. TCRdb re-called the 5' RACE reads through MiXCR, storing one row per CDR3 protein. The sample holds around 250,000 distinct CDR3 sequences; about 8% are singletons and the top ten take around 3%. In addition, the sample was reused for a study of yellow fever vaccine responses in identical twins.

The sample consisted of CD8+ T cells sorted from blood. These TCRs come from a woman aged 18 to 35 in good health. Each CDR3 is given with its conserved first and last residue. The D gene is left open where the match is weak. Rows give clone size only sometimes, using once, few, many, or a class for an expanded clone.

j_call v_call clone_size d_call cdr3_aa cdr3_nt
TRBJ2-3 TRBV4-2 many TRBD2 CASSNPLAGELNTQYF TGTGCCAGCAGCAACCCACTAGCGGGAGAGTTAAATACGCAGTATTTT
TRBJ1-1 TRBV7-8 many . CASSFITPGPQNTEAFF TGTGCCAGCAGCTTCATCACCCCGGGGCCCCAGAACACTGAAGCTTTCTTT
TRBJ2-3 TRBV6-5 few . CASSFSGTGLNTQYF TGTGCCAGCAGTTTCTCGGGGACGGGTCTGAATACGCAGTATTTT
TRBJ2-2 TRBV4-2 few . CASSQEPQVGHGELFF TGTGCCAGCAGCCAAGAACCTCAGGTTGGCCACGGGGAGCTGTTTTTT
TRBJ2-5 TRBV28 few . CASSPPDQGWGEETQYF TGTGCCAGCAGTCCCCCTGACCAGGGATGGGGGGAAGAGACCCAGTACTTC
TRBJ1-1 TRBV9 many . CASSVQGSDEAFF TGTGCCAGCAGCGTACAGGGCTCGGATGAAGCTTTCTTT
TRBJ2-7 TRBV7-9 many . CASSGGTAYEQYF TGTGCCAGCAGCGGAGGGACAGCCTACGAGCAGTACTTC
TRBJ2-1 TRBV15 . . CATSRDPAGYEQFF TGTGCCACCAGCAGAGATCCCGCGGGGTATGAGCAGTTCTTC
TRBJ1-5 TRBV4-1 few TRBD1 CASSQSPRGNQPQHF TGCGCCAGCAGCCAATCGCCCAGGGGGAATCAGCCCCAGCATTTT
TRBJ1-1 TRBV29-1 few . CSVAEIWEAFF TGCAGCGTTGCAGAGATCTGGGAAGCTTTCTTT
TRBJ2-5 TRBV29-1 many . CSVIVETQYF TGCAGCGTTATCGTCGAGACCCAGTACTTC
TRBJ2-7 TRBV28 many . CASSFGRTYEQYF TGTGCCAGCAGTTTCGGCAGAACCTACGAGCAGTACTTC
TRBJ2-7 TRBV20-1 few TRBD2 CSARDPAGTLLYEQYF TGCAGTGCTAGAGATCCAGCGGGGACCCTCTTATACGAGCAGTACTTC
TRBJ1-6 TRBV7-2 few . CASTPGNSPLHF TGTGCCAGCACCCCGGGTAATTCACCCCTCCACTTT
TRBJ2-7 TRBV4-3 few TRBD2 CASSQDRGTSAFSYEQYF TGCGCCAGCAGCCAAGATAGGGGGACTAGCGCCTTCTCCTACGAGCAGTACTTC
TRBJ2-1 TRBV29-1 many TRBD1 CSVEWDSKEFF TGCAGCGTTGAATGGGACAGTAAGGAGTTCTTC
TRBJ2-7 TRBV12-3/TRBV12-4 many . CASSLGGSGYEQYF TGTGCCAGCAGTTTAGGTGGGTCAGGCTACGAGCAGTACTTC
TRBJ1-4 TRBV4-1 once . CASSTNPTTNEKLFF TGCGCCAGCAGCACGAACCCAACAACTAATGAAAAACTGTTTTTT
TRBJ2-3 TRBV7-9 few . CASIAPGSRTDTQYF TGTGCCAGCATCGCCCCGGGCAGCCGCACAGATACGCAGTATTTT
TRBJ1-1 TRBV20-1 . TRBD1 CSVEGQGTEAFF TGCAGTGTAGAAGGACAGGGCACTGAAGCTTTCTTT
TRBJ2-2 TRBV7-8 . . CASSFQAGGELFF TGTGCCAGCAGCTTCCAGGCGGGCGGGGAGCTGTTTTTT
TRBJ1-1 TRBV20-1 few . CSARAAWAGSTEAFF TGCAGTGCTAGAGCTGCGTGGGCAGGAAGCACTGAAGCTTTCTTT
TRBJ2-5 TRBV3-1 . . CASSPIAKETQYF TGTGCCAGCAGCCCGATAGCGAAAGAGACCCAGTACTTC
TRBJ1-4 TRBV27 . . CASSLKRAGENEKLFF TGTGCCAGCAGTTTGAAAAGGGCAGGGGAAAATGAAAAACTGTTTTTT
TRBJ2-7 TRBV28 few . CASRHISSYEQYF TGTGCCAGCCGCCACATCTCCTCCTACGAGCAGTACTTC
TRBJ2-2 TRBV6-2/TRBV6-3 . . CASRTPTENTGELFF TGTGCCAGCAGGACCCCGACGGAGAACACCGGGGAGCTGTTTTTT
TRBJ2-1 TRBV4-2 many . CASSQSFEYDEQFF TGTGCCAGCAGCCAATCGTTCGAATACGATGAGCAGTTCTTC
TRBJ2-3 TRBV25-1 few TRBD2 CASLDEAGGPLDTQYF TGTGCCAGCCTCGATGAAGCGGGAGGGCCCCTAGATACGCAGTATTTT
TRBJ2-1 TRBV7-2 few . CASSLGAGPNEQFF TGTGCCAGCAGCTTAGGAGCAGGGCCCAATGAGCAGTTCTTC
TRBJ2-5 TRBV27 . TRBD2 CASSTLAGEGKTQYF TGTGCCAGCAGTACCTTAGCGGGAGAGGGGAAGACCCAGTACTTC
TRBJ2-3 TRBV3-1 few TRBD1 CASSPGTAPTGTQYF TGTGCCAGCAGCCCCGGGACAGCCCCCACGGGTACGCAGTATTTT
TRBJ2-7 TRBV20-1 . TRBD2 CSAWGGYEQYF TGCAGTGCCTGGGGAGGGTACGAGCAGTACTTC
TRBJ1-5 TRBV12-3/TRBV12-4 many . CASSTGTGVSNQPQHF TGTGCCAGCAGTACCGGGACGGGAGTTAGCAATCAGCCCCAGCATTTT
TRBJ2-1 TRBV4-1 many . CASGAVDEQFF TGCGCCAGCGGGGCGGTTGATGAGCAGTTCTTC
TRBJ2-2 TRBV5-6 . TRBD1 CASSIRDRWDTGELFF TGTGCCAGCAGCATAAGGGACAGGTGGGACACCGGGGAGCTGTTTTTT